Below, 6 T cell receptor beta chains from the same sample are listed, as sequenced in a study of blood T cell repertoires in COVID-19. The data were produced by immunoSEQ multiplex PCR, yet TCRdb's version contains in-frame clones alone and is incomplete. The sample carries 250,000 to 300,000 clones, approximately 86% recorded once. The sequencing input was peripheral blood. The receptors here all came from a woman aged 70-85 years with COVID-19, enrolled during active disease.

The chain combines TRBV6-1 with TRBJ1-3; 7 nucleotides line up with TRBD1. V lost 3 bases, J lost 7 bases, and 3 bases stayed unmatched. Germline V gene sequence: CDR1 MNHNS, CDR2 SASEGT. The CDR3 is made up of 13 amino acids. The CDR3 DNA reads as TGTGCCAGCAGTGAGGAGGGGGCCAACACCATATATTTT. This translates into CASSEEGANTIYF.

The chain recombines TRBV7-2 with TRBJ1-1; tentatively, D is TRBD1 (6 bases). Germline CDR1 SGHTA, CDR2 FQGNSA. The CDR3 is 12 amino acids. Trimming stripped 8 bases from V and 0 bases from J, with 7 bases between. CDR3 protein: CASGTLNTEAFF. Written as DNA, the CDR3 is TGTGCCAGCGGGACACTGAACACTGAAGCTTTCTTT.

For this clone: This sample also contains other DNA sequences that code for the same CDR3. The chain is built from TRBV9 and TRBJ1-3, with D perhaps TRBD1 (5 bases). With 3 bases removed from V and 0 bases from J, the gap between germline ends came to 13 bases. This CDR3 comprises 16 residues. Per germline, CDR1 SGDLS and CDR2 YYNGEE. The CDR3 protein is CASSARQPSSGNTIYF. The DNA for the CDR3 is TGTGCCAGCAGCGCAAGACAGCCATCCTCTGGAAACACCATATATTTT.

The CDR3 DNA reads TGCGCCAGCAAGTTTGGCCCTGACAGGTGGACAGGGGAAGGTTCTGAAGCTTTCTTT. As protein: CASKFGPDRWTGEGSEAFF. The chain uses TRBV4-1 and TRBJ1-1; 9 bases align to TRBD1. Germline V lookup: CDR1 MGHRA, CDR2 YSYEKL. This CDR3 contains 19 residues. Germline trimming cut 7 bases from V and 6 bases from J; bases unmatched to any gene: 24.

V is TRBV5-1 and J is TRBJ1-1, with D unclear. The CDR3 has 18 residues. V gave up 3 bases and J gave up 0 bases, with 21 bases separating them. In germline, CDR1 is SGHRS, CDR2 YFSETQ. In DNA, the CDR3 is TGCGCCAGCAGCTGGTCTGGGCTTGGCGGACTGATGAACACTGAAGCTTTCTTT. Translating it yields CASSWSGLGGLMNTEAFF.

CDR3 sequence: CASSPSQGANTGELFF. Written as DNA, the CDR3 is TGTGCCAGCAGCCCTTCACAGGGGGCTAACACCGGGGAGCTGTTTTTT. The chain couples TRBV9 to TRBJ2-2; 9 nucleotides match TRBD1. J was trimmed by 2 bases and V by 4 bases; bases with no gene match: 6. This CDR3 is built from 16 residues. Germline CDR1 is SGDLS and CDR2 is YYNGEE.